This paragraph reports one T cell receptor beta chain. Deletions cut 2 bases from V and 2 bases from J, with 19 bases between. Germline V gives CDR1 MGHDK, CDR2 SYGVNS. The CDR3 length is 18 residues. The source of the sample is a study of cytomegalovirus exposure and HLA in healthy donors. Amplification used 60 Vbeta primers and 13 Jbeta primers. The protocol was immunoSEQ multiplex PCR, while the TCRdb copy is restricted to in-frame clones and leaves out a portion. Of more than 85,000 clones in the sample, under 80% are singletons; the top ten hold 6% to 6.5%. J is TRBJ1-5 and V is TRBV25-1; possible D gene TRBD1, 5 bases. This sequence was found in a woman under 40 in good health and CMV-seronegative. Sequences were obtained from PBMCs. The chain's CDR3 is CASSERGVMVVGNQPQHF. CDR3 DNA: TGTGCCAGCAGTGAACGGGGGGTAATGGTCGTCGGCAATCAGCCCCAGCATTTT.